A single sample gave rise to the 5 T cell receptor beta chains below, sequenced in a study of shared clonotypes between healthy human individuals. Naive CD8 cells comprised CD45RO-negative, CCR7-positively selected cells, excluding terminally differentiated effector memory CD45RA+ cells. The method was immunoSEQ multiplex PCR; TCRdb's version includes in-frame clones alone and lacks a portion of them. The sample includes about 2.2 million clones, roughly 93% of them seen just once. The specimen was naive CD8+ T cells from PBMCs. Receptors were obtained from a man between 18 and 35 years old in good health. Some clones in this sample may be carry-over from other donors' samples.

The chain is built from TRBV4-1 and TRBJ2-3, with 8 bases identical to TRBD2. The germline V gene encodes CDR1 MGHRA and CDR2 YSYEKL. The CDR3 is 16 amino acids. The V gene end was trimmed by 0 bases and the J gene end by 3 bases; junction bases not matched to a gene: 5. The CDR3, as DNA: TGCGCCAGCAGCCAAGATAAAAGCGGGAGAACAGATACGCAGTATTTT. It yields the protein CASSQDKSGRTDTQYF.

The chain carries TRBV6-5 and TRBJ2-1, with D possibly being TRBD1 (6 bases). The ends were cut back, 2 bases at V and 0 bases at J, with 11 bases in the middle. Germline V gene lookup returns CDR1 MNHEY and CDR2 SVGAGI. This CDR3 spans 16 amino acids. The CDR3 sequence: CASSYTTGSSYNEQFF. DNA of the CDR3: TGTGCCAGCAGTTACACCACAGGGAGCTCCTACAATGAGCAGTTCTTC.

This chain uses TRBV7-9 with TRBJ1-2; D is undetermined. Germline V gene lookup returns CDR1 SEHNR and CDR2 FQNEAQ (reference sequence). The CDR3 is 13 residues long. Trimming shortened V by 5 bases and J by 4 bases, and 11 bases separated the two germline ends. For the CDR3, the DNA is TGTGCCAGCAGCCCAGTCGGGCTCTATGGCTACACCTTC. It codes for CASSPVGLYGYTF.

The J gene is TRBJ1-2, the V gene TRBV15, with a weak D call TRBD1 (5 bases). V was shortened by 0 bases and J by 5 bases, with 13 bases between the two germline ends. CDR3 length: 15 amino acids. The germline gives CDR1 LNHNV, CDR2 YYDKDF (reference sequence). CDR3 sequence: CATSRDPGGRYGYTF. The CDR3 DNA follows: TGTGCCACCAGCAGAGATCCTGGGGGGAGATATGGCTACACCTTC.

The chain recombines TRBV5-1 with TRBJ2-1, with D possibly being TRBD2 (6 bases). Deletions cut 2 bases from V and 5 bases from J, with 14 bases between. CDR3 length equals 15 residues. CDR1 and CDR2 from the germline V gene are SGHRS and YFSETQ. The DNA for the CDR3 is TGCGCCAGCAGCTTTTCGCGGGATTGGGACAATGAGCAGTTCTTC. It is translated as CASSFSRDWDNEQFF.